The entry below describes one T cell receptor beta chain. The data belong to a study of blood T cells in healthy people across ages. The use of a sample-barcoded 5' primer and a J-beta primer mix characterized a second PCR of roughly 6 to 12 cycles. TCRdb reprocessed the 5' RACE reads with MiXCR, giving one entry per CDR3 protein. The repertoire includes some 1,000,000 distinct CDR3 sequences, about 25% of them detected once, and around 0.75% sits in the top ten. This sample also appeared in a second study, on T cells of mothers and their children. That paper notes: For related and unrelated pairs alike, thymic selection shapes TCR recombination output similarly.

The material sequenced was blood. This sequence originates from a girl aged 2 to 9 in good health.

Here the CDR3 reads CASSLNVQGIETQYF. The CDR3 DNA reads as TGTGCCAGCAGCTTGAATGTACAGGGGATCGAGACCCAGTACTTC. The V call is TRBV7-9, the J call TRBJ2-5, with 7 bases fitting TRBD1. Germline CDR1 is SEHNR and CDR2 is FQNEAQ (reference sequence). V lost 3 bases and J lost 5; bases outside the gene matches: 9. This CDR3 is 15 amino acids long.